These 3 T cell receptor beta chains came from one sample sequenced in a study of blood T cell repertoires in COVID-19. Assay used: immunoSEQ multiplex PCR; TCRdb lists only in-frame clones, some missing. Of 310,000 or so clones listed, about 90% are singletons. The specimen was peripheral blood. The receptors shown here come from a woman in her thirties with COVID-19, enrolled during active disease.

The rearrangement joins TRBV2 to TRBJ2-2; 7 nucleotides agree with TRBD1. Losses at the gene ends were 0 bases for V and 3 bases for J; bases not matched to a gene: 7. Germline V CDR1 and CDR2: SNHLY, FYNNEI. The length of the CDR3 is 17 residues. CDR3 region: CASSEAYPGQYTGELFF. The DNA for the CDR3 is TGTGCCAGCAGTGAAGCGTATCCGGGACAGTACACCGGGGAGCTGTTTTTT.

The rearrangement joins TRBV28 to TRBJ2-3, with 12 nucleotides matching TRBD1. This CDR3 comprises 15 residues. Germline CDR1 is MDHEN and CDR2 is SYDVKM. V shed 6 bases, J shed 2 bases, and the junction held 3 bases outside the gene matches. The CDR3 loop is CASRGQGANTDTQYF. The CDR3 DNA sequence: TGTGCCAGCAGGGGACAGGGGGCAAACACAGATACGCAGTATTTT.

The V and J genes are TRBV30 and TRBJ2-7; 9 bases align to TRBD1. The ends lost 5 bases at V and 6 bases at J; junction bases unmatched: 11. The CDR3 sequence is 14 residues long. Germline assignment: CDR1 GTSNPN and CDR2 SVGIG (reference sequence). CDR3 bases: TGTGCCTGGGGGGGATCGGGACAGGGTTTCGAGCAGTACTTC. Its protein is CAWGGSGQGFEQYF.